A selection of T cell receptor beta chains follows, all from one sample in a study of T cell responses to AZD1222 COVID-19 vaccine. The method was immunoSEQ multiplex PCR; TCRdb's version includes in-frame clones alone and lacks a portion of them. This sample has under 150,000 clones; more than 70% occur once, and the top ten carry roughly 6.7%. This material consisted of peripheral blood, taken 28 days after the second AZD1222 dose. Receptors were obtained from an adult who received the AZD1222 COVID-19 vaccine. Each CDR3 is given with its conserved first and last residue. A D gene is named only where the DNA matches it firmly. Rows may omit the clone size; those that give it use once, few, many or a size class.

D gene: NA; V gene: TRBV9; clone size: NA; J gene: TRBJ1-1; CDR3 protein: CASSPSRGGNTEAFF; CDR3 DNA: TGTGCCAGCAGCCCCTCCAGGGGCGGCAACACTGAAGCTTTCTTT
D gene: NA; V gene: TRBV5-1; clone size: NA; J gene: TRBJ2-7; CDR3 protein: CASSLGQSYEQYF; CDR3 DNA: TGCGCCAGCAGCTTGGGACAGAGCTACGAGCAGTACTTC
D gene: NA; V gene: TRBV7-2; clone size: NA; J gene: TRBJ1-2; CDR3 protein: CASSFGTATNYGYTF; CDR3 DNA: TGTGCCAGCAGCTTTGGTACAGCGACTAACTATGGCTACACCTTC
D gene: NA; V gene: TRBV6-2/TRBV6-3; clone size: NA; J gene: TRBJ1-6; CDR3 protein: CASSPLRGTTHNSPLHF; CDR3 DNA: TGTGCCAGCAGTCCCCTCCGGGGGACTACTCACAATTCACCCCTCCACTTT
D gene: NA; V gene: TRBV5-1; clone size: NA; J gene: TRBJ1-6; CDR3 protein: CASSLGGANSPLHF; CDR3 DNA: TGCGCCAGCAGCTTGGGAGGGGCGAATTCACCCCTCCACTTT
D gene: TRBD1; V gene: TRBV5-4; clone size: NA; J gene: TRBJ2-5; CDR3 protein: CASSGGDRVGETQYF; CDR3 DNA: TGTGCCAGCAGCGGGGGGGACAGGGTCGGGGAGACCCAGTACTTC
D gene: NA; V gene: TRBV28; clone size: NA; J gene: TRBJ2-1; CDR3 protein: CASSTHLRNYNEQFF; CDR3 DNA: TGTGCCAGCAGTACACACCTTCGCAACTACAATGAGCAGTTCTTC
D gene: TRBD1; V gene: TRBV7-2; clone size: NA; J gene: TRBJ1-5; CDR3 protein: CASSLDMTGGNQPQHF; CDR3 DNA: TGTGCCAGCAGCTTGGACATGACAGGGGGTAATCAGCCCCAGCATTTT
D gene: NA; V gene: TRBV7-2; clone size: NA; J gene: TRBJ2-1; CDR3 protein: CASSLIGDNEQFF; CDR3 DNA: TGTGCCAGCAGCTTGATAGGGGACAATGAGCAGTTCTTC
D gene: NA; V gene: TRBV3-1/TRBV3-2; clone size: NA; J gene: TRBJ1-1; CDR3 protein: CASSPHREVNTEAFF; CDR3 DNA: TGTGCCAGCAGCCCACACAGGGAGGTGAACACTGAAGCTTTCTTT
D gene: NA; V gene: TRBV7-9; clone size: NA; J gene: TRBJ2-7; CDR3 protein: CASSLGAQSPYEQYF; CDR3 DNA: TGTGCCAGCAGCTTAGGGGCCCAGAGCCCCTACGAGCAGTACTTC
D gene: TRBD2; V gene: TRBV27; clone size: NA; J gene: TRBJ2-1; CDR3 protein: CATSGGAGYNEQFF; CDR3 DNA: TGTGCCACCAGCGGGGGGGCAGGGTACAATGAGCAGTTCTTC
D gene: TRBD1; V gene: TRBV15; clone size: NA; J gene: TRBJ2-7; CDR3 protein: CATATGNSGTGRNEQYF; CDR3 DNA: TGTGCCACCGCTACGGGGAATTCGGGGACAGGGAGGAACGAGCAGTACTTC
D gene: TRBD1; V gene: TRBV27; clone size: NA; J gene: TRBJ2-7; CDR3 protein: CAIAAGQGYEQYF; CDR3 DNA: TGTGCCATCGCTGCGGGACAGGGCTACGAGCAGTACTTC
D gene: TRBD1; V gene: TRBV3-1/TRBV3-2; clone size: few; J gene: TRBJ1-2; CDR3 protein: CASSPGTGNGYTF; CDR3 DNA: TGTGCCAGCAGCCCCGGGACAGGGAATGGCTACACCTTC
D gene: NA; V gene: TRBV7-2; clone size: NA; J gene: TRBJ1-6; CDR3 protein: CASSPPRGSSYNSPLHF; CDR3 DNA: TGTGCCAGCAGCCCCCCTCGGGGCAGCTCCTATAATTCACCCCTCCACTTT
D gene: TRBD2; V gene: TRBV11-2; clone size: NA; J gene: TRBJ2-3; CDR3 protein: CASSLVGRAGGGTDTQYF; CDR3 DNA: TGTGCCAGCAGCTTAGTTGGTCGAGCGGGGGGAGGTACAGATACGCAGTATTTT
D gene: NA; V gene: TRBV27; clone size: NA; J gene: TRBJ2-3; CDR3 protein: CASSLSGPEPTDTQYF; CDR3 DNA: TGTGCCAGCAGTTTATCAGGGCCCGAACCCACAGATACGCAGTATTTT
D gene: NA; V gene: TRBV6-2/TRBV6-3; clone size: NA; J gene: TRBJ1-3; CDR3 protein: CASSVGFAGNTIYF; CDR3 DNA: TGTGCCAGCAGTGTCGGCTTCGCTGGAAACACCATATATTTT
D gene: NA; V gene: TRBV4-3; clone size: NA; J gene: TRBJ2-1; CDR3 protein: CASSQEEASGEQFF; CDR3 DNA: TGCGCCAGCAGCCAAGAGGAGGCCTCAGGGGAGCAGTTCTTC
D gene: NA; V gene: TRBV6-1; clone size: NA; J gene: TRBJ1-5; CDR3 protein: CASSEEILRPQHF; CDR3 DNA: TGTGCCAGCAGTGAAGAAATTTTGCGGCCCCAGCATTTT
D gene: TRBD1; V gene: TRBV18; clone size: NA; J gene: TRBJ1-1; CDR3 protein: CASSKGTGFEAFF; CDR3 DNA: TGTGCCAGCTCGAAAGGGACAGGATTTGAAGCTTTCTTT
D gene: NA; V gene: TRBV6-5; clone size: few; J gene: TRBJ2-3; CDR3 protein: CASSQTSRGDTQYF; CDR3 DNA: TGTGCCAGCAGCCAAACGTCACGGGGGGATACGCAGTATTTT
D gene: TRBD2; V gene: TRBV6-5; clone size: NA; J gene: TRBJ2-5; CDR3 protein: CASKRLAGLQETQYF; CDR3 DNA: TGTGCCAGCAAGCGCCTAGCGGGTCTCCAAGAGACCCAGTACTTC
D gene: NA; V gene: TRBV5-4; clone size: NA; J gene: TRBJ2-5; CDR3 protein: CASSWGTGQETQYF; CDR3 DNA: TGTGCCAGCAGCTGGGGAACAGGGCAAGAGACCCAGTACTTC
D gene: TRBD1; V gene: TRBV7-8; clone size: NA; J gene: TRBJ2-7; CDR3 protein: CASSSRYPQTGGSSYEQYF; CDR3 DNA: TGTGCCAGCAGCTCAAGATATCCCCAGACAGGGGGCAGCTCCTACGAGCAGTACTTC
D gene: NA; V gene: TRBV19; clone size: NA; J gene: TRBJ1-5; CDR3 protein: CASRQVRGQPQHF; CDR3 DNA: TGTGCCAGTCGCCAGGTACGGGGTCAGCCCCAGCATTTT
D gene: NA; V gene: TRBV28; clone size: NA; J gene: TRBJ2-7; CDR3 protein: CASSLGDYEQYF; CDR3 DNA: TGTGCCAGCAGTTTAGGGGACTACGAGCAGTACTTC
D gene: NA; V gene: TRBV19; clone size: NA; J gene: TRBJ2-1; CDR3 protein: CASSPDGGNPYNEQFF; CDR3 DNA: TGTGCCAGTAGTCCAGATGGGGGTAACCCCTACAATGAGCAGTTCTTC
D gene: NA; V gene: TRBV28; clone size: NA; J gene: TRBJ1-5; CDR3 protein: CASRTGGASNQPQHF; CDR3 DNA: TGTGCCAGCAGAACGGGGGGAGCTAGCAATCAGCCCCAGCATTTT
D gene: NA; V gene: TRBV7-8; clone size: NA; J gene: TRBJ1-5; CDR3 protein: CASSVGHNQPQHF; CDR3 DNA: TGTGCCAGCAGCGTGGGCCACAATCAGCCCCAGCATTTT
D gene: NA; V gene: TRBV5-5; clone size: NA; J gene: TRBJ2-3; CDR3 protein: CASSLVVGTDTQYF; CDR3 DNA: TGTGCCAGCAGCTTGGTGGTGGGCACAGATACGCAGTATTTT
D gene: NA; V gene: TRBV4-2; clone size: NA; J gene: TRBJ1-5; CDR3 protein: CASSLTTGDQPQHF; CDR3 DNA: TGTGCCAGCAGCCTAACGACAGGAGATCAGCCCCAGCATTTT
D gene: NA; V gene: TRBV6-1; clone size: NA; J gene: TRBJ2-7; CDR3 protein: CASSEVVSGSYEQYF; CDR3 DNA: TGTGCCAGCAGTGAAGTGGTTAGCGGTTCCTACGAGCAGTACTTC
D gene: NA; V gene: TRBV27; clone size: NA; J gene: TRBJ1-5; CDR3 protein: CASSLGGGRQPQHF; CDR3 DNA: TGTGCCAGCAGCTTAGGGGGGGGCAGACAGCCCCAGCATTTT
D gene: NA; V gene: TRBV5-1; clone size: NA; J gene: TRBJ1-6; CDR3 protein: CASSLGTRENSPLHF; CDR3 DNA: TGCGCCAGCAGCTTGGGAACACGCGAGAATTCACCCCTCCACTTT
D gene: NA; V gene: TRBV15; clone size: NA; J gene: TRBJ2-7; CDR3 protein: CATSRDSGPYEQYF; CDR3 DNA: TGTGCCACCAGCAGAGATTCGGGTCCCTACGAGCAGTACTTC
D gene: NA; V gene: TRBV28; clone size: once; J gene: TRBJ1-4; CDR3 protein: CASSLAGVSEKLFF; CDR3 DNA: TGTGCCAGCAGTTTAGCAGGGGTTAGCGAAAAACTGTTTTTT
D gene: NA; V gene: TRBV18; clone size: NA; J gene: TRBJ1-4; CDR3 protein: CASSPAVGNEKLFF; CDR3 DNA: TGTGCCAGCTCACCAGCGGTAGGGAATGAAAAACTGTTTTTT
D gene: NA; V gene: TRBV29-1; clone size: NA; J gene: TRBJ1-2; CDR3 protein: CSVDPGGRGYTF; CDR3 DNA: TGCAGCGTTGACCCGGGGGGCCGTGGCTACACCTTC
D gene: NA; V gene: TRBV7-2; clone size: once; J gene: TRBJ1-1; CDR3 protein: CASSFMGQGGTEAFF; CDR3 DNA: TGTGCCAGCAGCTTTATGGGGCAGGGCGGGACTGAAGCTTTCTTT
D gene: NA; V gene: TRBV24-1; clone size: NA; J gene: TRBJ2-4; CDR3 protein: CATSDGQANIQYF; CDR3 DNA: TGTGCCACCAGTGATGGGCAGGCGAACATTCAGTACTTC
D gene: NA; V gene: TRBV5-1; clone size: NA; J gene: TRBJ1-1; CDR3 protein: CASSLSGTPGTEAFF; CDR3 DNA: TGCGCCAGCAGCTTGTCCGGGACACCGGGGACTGAAGCTTTCTTT
D gene: NA; V gene: TRBV5-5; clone size: NA; J gene: TRBJ2-2; CDR3 protein: CASSLRAAGGELFF; CDR3 DNA: TGTGCCAGCAGCTTGCGGGCAGCTGGCGGGGAGCTGTTTTTT
D gene: NA; V gene: TRBV7-2; clone size: NA; J gene: TRBJ2-3; CDR3 protein: CASSLDRADTQYF; CDR3 DNA: TGTGCCAGCAGCTTAGACAGGGCAGATACGCAGTATTTT
D gene: NA; V gene: TRBV6-2/TRBV6-3; clone size: NA; J gene: TRBJ2-2; CDR3 protein: CASSYVGAGTGELFF; CDR3 DNA: TGTGCCAGCAGTTACGTGGGGGCGGGCACCGGGGAGCTGTTTTTT
D gene: NA; V gene: TRBV10-3; clone size: NA; J gene: TRBJ1-1; CDR3 protein: CAITAGDTEAFF; CDR3 DNA: TGTGCCATCACCGCAGGGGACACTGAAGCTTTCTTT
D gene: TRBD1; V gene: TRBV28; clone size: NA; J gene: TRBJ1-2; CDR3 protein: CASSLSGTGTNYGYTF; CDR3 DNA: TGTGCCAGCAGTTTAAGTGGGACAGGGACCAACTATGGCTACACCTTC
D gene: NA; V gene: TRBV4-3; clone size: NA; J gene: TRBJ2-3; CDR3 protein: CASSQDRGGDTQYF; CDR3 DNA: TGCGCCAGCAGCCAAGATCGCGGTGGGGATACGCAGTATTTT
D gene: NA; V gene: TRBV7-9; clone size: NA; J gene: TRBJ1-2; CDR3 protein: CASSLGVGPNADGYTF; CDR3 DNA: TGTGCCAGCAGCTTAGGCGTAGGACCGAATGCTGATGGCTACACCTTC
D gene: NA; V gene: TRBV2; clone size: NA; J gene: TRBJ1-2; CDR3 protein: CASSAGEYGYTF; CDR3 DNA: TGTGCCAGCAGCGCAGGCGAATATGGCTACACCTTC
D gene: NA; V gene: TRBV4-3; clone size: few; J gene: TRBJ2-3; CDR3 protein: CASSPTSTDTQYF; CDR3 DNA: TGCGCCAGCAGTCCGACTAGCACAGATACGCAGTATTTT
D gene: NA; V gene: TRBV9; clone size: NA; J gene: TRBJ2-7; CDR3 protein: CASTPSPGATYEQYF; CDR3 DNA: TGTGCCAGCACCCCATCCCCCGGGGCGACCTACGAGCAGTACTTC
D gene: TRBD2; V gene: TRBV7-2; clone size: NA; J gene: TRBJ2-7; CDR3 protein: CASSNLAGGGYEQYF; CDR3 DNA: TGTGCCAGCAGCAATCTAGCGGGGGGTGGCTACGAGCAGTACTTC
D gene: NA; V gene: TRBV7-8; clone size: NA; J gene: TRBJ1-1; CDR3 protein: CASSLVTREAFF; CDR3 DNA: TGTGCCAGCAGCTTAGTCACCCGAGAAGCTTTCTTT
D gene: TRBD2; V gene: TRBV6-2/TRBV6-3; clone size: once; J gene: TRBJ2-1; CDR3 protein: CASSYEWTSQWTNEQFF; CDR3 DNA: TGTGCCAGCAGTTACGAGTGGACTAGCCAATGGACCAATGAGCAGTTCTTC
D gene: TRBD1; V gene: TRBV27; clone size: NA; J gene: TRBJ2-7; CDR3 protein: CASYSRDRGYEQYF; CDR3 DNA: TGTGCCAGCTATTCTCGTGACAGGGGTTACGAGCAGTACTTC
D gene: TRBD1; V gene: TRBV12-3/TRBV12-4; clone size: NA; J gene: TRBJ1-1; CDR3 protein: CASRGRGRTEAFF; CDR3 DNA: TGTGCCAGCAGAGGCAGGGGGAGGACTGAAGCTTTCTTT